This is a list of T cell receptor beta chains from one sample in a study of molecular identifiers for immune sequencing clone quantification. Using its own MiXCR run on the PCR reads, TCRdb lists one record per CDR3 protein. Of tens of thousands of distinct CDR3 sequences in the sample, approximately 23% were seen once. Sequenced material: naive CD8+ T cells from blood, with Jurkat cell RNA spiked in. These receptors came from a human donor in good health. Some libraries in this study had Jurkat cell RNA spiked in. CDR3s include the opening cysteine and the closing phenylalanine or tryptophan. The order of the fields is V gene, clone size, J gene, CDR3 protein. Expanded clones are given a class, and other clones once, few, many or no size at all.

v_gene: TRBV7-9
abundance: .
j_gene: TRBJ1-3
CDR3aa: CASSLAAVPGNTIYF

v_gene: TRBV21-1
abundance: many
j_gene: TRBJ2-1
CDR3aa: CASSKRQNVPGPEQFF

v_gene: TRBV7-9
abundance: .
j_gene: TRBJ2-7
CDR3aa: CASSPRQGHPYEQYF

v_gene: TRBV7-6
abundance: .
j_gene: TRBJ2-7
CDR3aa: CASSPRTGGSNEQYF

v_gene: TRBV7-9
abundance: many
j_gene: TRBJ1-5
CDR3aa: CASSSGASNQPQHF

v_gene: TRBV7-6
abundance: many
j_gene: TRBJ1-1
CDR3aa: CASSLVADTEAFF

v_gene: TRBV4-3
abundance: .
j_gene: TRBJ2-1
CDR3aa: CASSQGAGAYNEQFF

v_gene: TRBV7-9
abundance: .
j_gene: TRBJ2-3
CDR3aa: CASSLTGATATQYF

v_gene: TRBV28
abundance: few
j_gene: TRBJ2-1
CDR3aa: CASTVAGGHGGWNEQFF

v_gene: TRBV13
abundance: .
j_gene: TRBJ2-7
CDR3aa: CASSLGFQGPYEQYF

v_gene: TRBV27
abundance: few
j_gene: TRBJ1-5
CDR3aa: CASKGQVYSNQPQHF

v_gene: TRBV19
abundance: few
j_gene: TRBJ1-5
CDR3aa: CASSPGFGNQPQHF

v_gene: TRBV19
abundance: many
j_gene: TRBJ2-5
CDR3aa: CASSIDGYSIQETQYF

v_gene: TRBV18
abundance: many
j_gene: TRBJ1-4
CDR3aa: CASSPGHPTNEKLFF

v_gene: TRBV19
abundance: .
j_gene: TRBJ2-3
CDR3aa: CASTGHGTDTPYF

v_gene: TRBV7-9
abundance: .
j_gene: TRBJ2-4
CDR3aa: CASSLSPGGLAKNIQYF

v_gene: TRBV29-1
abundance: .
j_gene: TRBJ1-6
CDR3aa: CSAGGTTPRLNSPLHF

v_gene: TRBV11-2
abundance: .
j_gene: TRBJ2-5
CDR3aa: CASSLDLLQYQETQYF

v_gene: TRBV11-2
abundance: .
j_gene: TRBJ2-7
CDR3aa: CASSAGTPEQYF

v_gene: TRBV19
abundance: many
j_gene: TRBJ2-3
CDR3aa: CASSIKYGSPDTQYF

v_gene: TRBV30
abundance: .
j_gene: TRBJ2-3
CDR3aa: CAWSASPQTDTQYF

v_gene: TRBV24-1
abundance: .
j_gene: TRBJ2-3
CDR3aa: CATSDRRVSTDTQYF

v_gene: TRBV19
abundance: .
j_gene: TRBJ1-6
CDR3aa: CASSRTVYYNSPLHF

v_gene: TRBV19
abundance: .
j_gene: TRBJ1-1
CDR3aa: CASSIGTYTEAFF

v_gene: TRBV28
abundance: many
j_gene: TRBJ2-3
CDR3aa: CASRSAGYFTDTQYF

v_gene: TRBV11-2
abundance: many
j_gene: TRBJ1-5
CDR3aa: CASSLVGAQPQHF

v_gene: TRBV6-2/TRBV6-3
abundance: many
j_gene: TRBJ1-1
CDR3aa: CASRSTGYYGEAFF

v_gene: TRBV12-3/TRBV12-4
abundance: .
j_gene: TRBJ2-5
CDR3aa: CASSFEFQETQYF

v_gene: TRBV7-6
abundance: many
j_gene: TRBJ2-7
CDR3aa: CASSSRDTTYEQYF

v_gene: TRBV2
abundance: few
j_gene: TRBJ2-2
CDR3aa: CASTKDSNTGELFF

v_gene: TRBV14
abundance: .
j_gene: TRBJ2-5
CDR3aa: CASRETGRETQYF

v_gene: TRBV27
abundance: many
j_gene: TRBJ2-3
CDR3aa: CASSFFSGRSTDTQYF

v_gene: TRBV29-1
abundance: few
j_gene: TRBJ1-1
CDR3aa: CSVVTGGAEAFF

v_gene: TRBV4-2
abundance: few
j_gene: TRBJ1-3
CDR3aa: CASSQDGNTIYF

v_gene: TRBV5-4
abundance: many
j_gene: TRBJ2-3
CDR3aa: CASSLGGSQTYTDTQYF

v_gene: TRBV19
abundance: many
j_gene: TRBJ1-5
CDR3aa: CASSPGTGFQPQHF

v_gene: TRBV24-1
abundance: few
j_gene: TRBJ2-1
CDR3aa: CATSDQLLAGGLHEQFF

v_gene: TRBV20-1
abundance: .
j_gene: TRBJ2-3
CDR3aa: CGARDFPTAGEDTQYF

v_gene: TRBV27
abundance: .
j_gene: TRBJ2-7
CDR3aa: CASSLSDSREQYF